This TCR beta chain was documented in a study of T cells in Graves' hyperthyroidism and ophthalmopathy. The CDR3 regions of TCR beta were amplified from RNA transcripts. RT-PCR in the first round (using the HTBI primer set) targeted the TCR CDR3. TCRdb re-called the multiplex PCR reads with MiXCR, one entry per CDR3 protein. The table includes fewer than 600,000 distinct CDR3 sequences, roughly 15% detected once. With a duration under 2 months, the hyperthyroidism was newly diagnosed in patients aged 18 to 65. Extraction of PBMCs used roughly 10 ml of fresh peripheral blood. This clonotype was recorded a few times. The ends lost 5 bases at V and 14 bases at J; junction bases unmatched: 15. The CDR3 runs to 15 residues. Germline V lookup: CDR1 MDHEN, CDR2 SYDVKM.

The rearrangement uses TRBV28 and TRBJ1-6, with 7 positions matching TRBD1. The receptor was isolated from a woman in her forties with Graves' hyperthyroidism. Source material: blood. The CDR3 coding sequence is TGTGCCAGCAGTCAGAAGACAGGGCCCCTGCTCACCCTCCACTTT. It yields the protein CASSQKTGPLLTLHF.